This TCR beta chain comes out of a study of T cell responses to AZD1222 COVID-19 vaccine. Study-level findings and limits: Just a handful of people given AZD1222 tested seropositive at baseline. Clonal diversity may have been underestimated in mostly white British donors. CD4 TCRs covered the whole spike, strongest at regions 160-218 and 743-854. Targets within unmutated variant regions were reportedly found for nearly half of spike-specific TCRs.

Germline trimming cut 7 bases from V and 14 bases from J; bases unmatched to any gene: 27. This CDR3 is 19 amino acids long. Germline values: CDR1 MDHEN, CDR2 SYDVKM. Comments on this clone: Its antigen is undetermined.

Assay: immunoSEQ multiplex PCR; the TCRdb copy retains only in-frame clones and omits some. The sample contains roughly 150,000 clones, just over 90% of which appear only once. The receptor's source is an adult who received the AZD1222 COVID-19 vaccine. Sequences were derived from peripheral blood, sampled 28 days after the second AZD1222 dose. This chain links TRBV28 with TRBJ1-6, with 9 bases identical to TRBD1. The CDR3 sequence: CASKGGVLVGQGVWSTLHF. CDR3 in DNA: TGTGCCAGCAAAGGTGGTGTCCTCGTGGGACAGGGCGTGTGGTCCACCCTCCACTTT.